These T cell receptor beta chains were read from a single sample in a study of T cell repertoires in cytomegalovirus infection. TCRdb itself ran the reads through MiXCR, one entry per CDR3 protein. The sample holds some 350,000 distinct CDR3 sequences, roughly 18% seen once. What was sequenced was PBMCs. These receptors originate from a human donor in good health (CMV status not recorded). Some clones in this sample may be carry-over from other donors' samples. The CDR3 runs from the conserved cysteine through the conserved F or W. D genes are given only for firm matches. Part of the rows lack a size; the others show once, few, many or a class for expanded clones.

>15|TRBJ2-2|TRBV7-2|.|many
TGTGCCAGCAGCCCCTCCGCGGTGGGGACCGGGGAGCTGTTTTTT
CASSPSAVGTGELFF
>16|TRBJ1-4|TRBV7-9|.|few
TGTGCCAGCAGAGGGACAAGGGGGACAACTAATGAAAAACTGTTTTTT
CASRGTRGTTNEKLFF
>16|TRBJ2-1|TRBV11-2|TRBD2|.
TGTGCCAGCAGCTTTGGAGGCGGGAGGGCCCGGAATGAGCAGTTCTTC
CASSFGGGRARNEQFF
>12|TRBJ1-2|TRBV7-6|.|many
TGTGCCAGCAGCTTATGGGGGGTTGGCTACACCTTC
CASSLWGVGYTF
>14|TRBJ1-1|TRBV6-1|.|few
TGTGCCAGCAGTCCAGCCTTCGGGAACACTGAAGCTTTCTTT
CASSPAFGNTEAFF
>14|TRBJ2-3|TRBV6-6|TRBD2|few
TGTGCCAGCAGTTCCCTAAGCGGGGTGAATACGCAGTATTTT
CASSSLSGVNTQYF
>17|TRBJ2-3|TRBV20-1|TRBD2|.
TGCAGTGCTAGAACCCCCAAACTAGCGGGGCGCACAGATACGCAGTATTTT
CSARTPKLAGRTDTQYF
>18|TRBJ2-1|TRBV7-2|TRBD2|.
TGTGCCAGCAGCTTAGGTATCCAGCGGGGGAGCTCCTACAATGAGCAGTTCTTC
CASSLGIQRGSSYNEQFF
>15|TRBJ1-5|TRBV28|.|few
TGTGCCAGCAGCACCGCCTGGGGAGGCAATCAGCCCCAGCATTTT
CASSTAWGGNQPQHF
>13|TRBJ1-2|TRBV19|TRBD1|many
TGTGCCAGTAGTCGGGGACAGGTCTATGGCTACACCTTC
CASSRGQVYGYTF